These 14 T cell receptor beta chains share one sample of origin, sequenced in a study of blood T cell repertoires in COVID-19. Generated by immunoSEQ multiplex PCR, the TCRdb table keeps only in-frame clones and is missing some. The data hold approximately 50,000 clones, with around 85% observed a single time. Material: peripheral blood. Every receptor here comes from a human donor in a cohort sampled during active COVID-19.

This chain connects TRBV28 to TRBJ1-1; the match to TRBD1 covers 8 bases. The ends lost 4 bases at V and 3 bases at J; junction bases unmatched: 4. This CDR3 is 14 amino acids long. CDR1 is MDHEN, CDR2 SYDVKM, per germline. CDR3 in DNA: TGTGCCAGCAGTTCCGGACAGGGCGACACTGAAGCTTTCTTT. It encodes CASSSGQGDTEAFF.

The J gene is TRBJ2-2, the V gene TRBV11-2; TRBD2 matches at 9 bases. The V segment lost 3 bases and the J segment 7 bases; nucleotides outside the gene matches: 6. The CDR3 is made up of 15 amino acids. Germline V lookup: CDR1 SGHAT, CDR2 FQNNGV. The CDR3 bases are TGTGCCAGCAGCTTCCAGCGGGAGGCTTACGGGGAGCTGTTTTTT. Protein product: CASSFQREAYGELFF. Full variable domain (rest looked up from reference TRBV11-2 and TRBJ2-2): EAGVAQSPRYKIIEKRQSVAFWCNPISGHATLYWYQQILGQGPKLLIQFQNNGVVDDSQLPKDRFSAERLKGVDSTLKIQPAKLEDSAVYLCASSFQREAYGELFFGEGSRLTVL.

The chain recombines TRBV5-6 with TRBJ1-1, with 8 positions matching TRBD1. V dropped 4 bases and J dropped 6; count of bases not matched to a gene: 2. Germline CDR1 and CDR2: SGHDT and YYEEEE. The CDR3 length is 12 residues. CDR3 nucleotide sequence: TGTGCCAGCAGCCGGACAGGGTCTGAAGCTTTCTTT. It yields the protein CASSRTGSEAFF.

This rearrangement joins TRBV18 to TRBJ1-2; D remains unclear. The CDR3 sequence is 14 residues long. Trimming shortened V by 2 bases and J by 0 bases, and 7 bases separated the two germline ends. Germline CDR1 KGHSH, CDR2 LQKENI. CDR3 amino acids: CASSPSTTNYGYTF. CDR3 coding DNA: TGTGCCAGCTCACCAAGTACTACTAACTATGGCTACACCTTC.

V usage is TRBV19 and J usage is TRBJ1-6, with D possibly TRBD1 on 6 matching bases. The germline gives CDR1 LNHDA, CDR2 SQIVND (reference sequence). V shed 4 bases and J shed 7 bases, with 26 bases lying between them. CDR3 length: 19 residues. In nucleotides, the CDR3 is TGTGCCAGTAGTACAAGCCCTTCACCTGACAGGACGGTGAATTCACCCCTCCACTTT. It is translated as CASSTSPSPDRTVNSPLHF.

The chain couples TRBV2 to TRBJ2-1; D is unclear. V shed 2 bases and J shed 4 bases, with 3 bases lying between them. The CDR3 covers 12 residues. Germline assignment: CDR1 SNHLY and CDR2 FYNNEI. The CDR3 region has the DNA TGTGCCAGCAGTGAACTATACAATGAGCAGTTCTTC. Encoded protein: CASSELYNEQFF. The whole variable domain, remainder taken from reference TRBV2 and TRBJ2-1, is EPEVTQTPSHQVTQMGQEVILRCVPISNHLYFYWYRQILGQKVEFLVSFYNNEISEKSEIFDDQFSVERPDGSNFTLKIRSTKLEDSAMYFCASSELYNEQFFGPGTRLTVL.

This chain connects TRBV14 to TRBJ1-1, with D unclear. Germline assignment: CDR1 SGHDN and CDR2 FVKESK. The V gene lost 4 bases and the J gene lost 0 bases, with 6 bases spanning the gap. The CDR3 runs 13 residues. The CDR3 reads CASSRYMNTEAFF. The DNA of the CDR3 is TGTGCCAGCAGCCGTTACATGAACACTGAAGCTTTCTTT. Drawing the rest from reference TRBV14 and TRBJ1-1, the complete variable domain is EAGVTQFPSHSVIEKGQTVTLRCDPISGHDNLYWYRRVMGKEIKFLLHFVKESKQDESGMPNNRFLAERTGGTYSTLKVQPAELEDSGVYFCASSRYMNTEAFFGQGTRLTVV.

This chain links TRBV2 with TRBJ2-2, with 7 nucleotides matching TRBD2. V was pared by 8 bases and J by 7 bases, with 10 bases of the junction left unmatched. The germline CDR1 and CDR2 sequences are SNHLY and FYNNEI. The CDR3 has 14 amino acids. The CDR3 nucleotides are TGTGCCAGCTGGGGCGAGCGGGGAAGCGGGGAGCTGTTTTTT. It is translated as CASWGERGSGELFF.

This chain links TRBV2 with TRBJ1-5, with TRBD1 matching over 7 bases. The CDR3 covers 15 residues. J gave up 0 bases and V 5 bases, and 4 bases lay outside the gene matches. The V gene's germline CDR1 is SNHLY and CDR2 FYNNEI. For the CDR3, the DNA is TGTGCCAGCAGTATGGACAGGAATAGCAATCAGCCCCAGCATTTT. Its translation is CASSMDRNSNQPQHF.

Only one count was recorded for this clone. CDR3 nucleotide sequence: TGTGCCAGCTCAACCTCCGGGACTTCCTACGAGCAGTACTTC. It codes for CASSTSGTSYEQYF. The chain uses TRBV18 and TRBJ2-7; tentative D call: TRBD2 (6 bases). The CDR3 has 14 residues. The ends were cut back, 5 bases at V and 1 base at J, with 12 bases in the middle. The germline V gene encodes CDR1 KGHSH and CDR2 LQKENI.

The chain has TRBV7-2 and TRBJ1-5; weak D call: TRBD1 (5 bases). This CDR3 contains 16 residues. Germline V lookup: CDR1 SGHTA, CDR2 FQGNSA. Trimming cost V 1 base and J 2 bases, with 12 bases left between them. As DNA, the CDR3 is TGTGCCAGCAGCTTAGGTTGGGGGGTGGGCAATCAGCCCCAGCATTTT. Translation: CASSLGWGVGNQPQHF.

DNA of the CDR3: TGTGCCAGCAGCCGGAATACCGAGGGCCGCTACACCTTC. It codes for CASSRNTEGRYTF. The rearrangement links TRBV3-1 (or the pseudogene TRBV3-2) to TRBJ1-2; D is ambiguous. Germline V gives CDR1 LGHDT, CDR2 YNNKEL (reference sequence). CDR3 length equals 13 residues. V gave up 4 bases and J gave up 9 bases, with 15 bases separating them.

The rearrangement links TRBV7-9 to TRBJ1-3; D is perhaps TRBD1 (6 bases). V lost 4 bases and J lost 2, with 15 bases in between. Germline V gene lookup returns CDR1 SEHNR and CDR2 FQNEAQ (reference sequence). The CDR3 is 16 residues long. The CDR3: CASSSYRGQTGNTIYF. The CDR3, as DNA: TGTGCCAGCAGCTCCTACCGAGGACAGACTGGAAACACCATATATTTT.

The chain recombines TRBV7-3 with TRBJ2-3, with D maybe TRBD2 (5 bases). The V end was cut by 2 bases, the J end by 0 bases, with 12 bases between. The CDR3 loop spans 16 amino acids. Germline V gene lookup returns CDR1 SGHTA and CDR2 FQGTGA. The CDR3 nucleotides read TGTGCCAGCAGCTTACTGTTTAGCGTTAGCACAGATACGCAGTATTTT. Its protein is CASSLLFSVSTDTQYF.